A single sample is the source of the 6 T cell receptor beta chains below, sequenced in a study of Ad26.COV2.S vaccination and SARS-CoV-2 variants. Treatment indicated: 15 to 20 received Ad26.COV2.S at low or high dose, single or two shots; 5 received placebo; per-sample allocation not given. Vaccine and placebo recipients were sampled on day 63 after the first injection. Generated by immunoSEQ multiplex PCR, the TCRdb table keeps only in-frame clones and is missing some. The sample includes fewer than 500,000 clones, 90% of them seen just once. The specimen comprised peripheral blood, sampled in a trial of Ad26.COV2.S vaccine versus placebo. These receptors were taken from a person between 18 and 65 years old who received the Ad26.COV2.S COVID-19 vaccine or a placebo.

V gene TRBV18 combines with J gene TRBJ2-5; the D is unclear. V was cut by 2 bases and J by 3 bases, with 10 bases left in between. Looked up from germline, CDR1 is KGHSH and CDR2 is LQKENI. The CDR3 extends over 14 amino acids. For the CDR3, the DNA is TGTGCCAGCTCACCATTGGGTCAAGAAGAGACCCAGTACTTC. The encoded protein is CASSPLGQEETQYF.

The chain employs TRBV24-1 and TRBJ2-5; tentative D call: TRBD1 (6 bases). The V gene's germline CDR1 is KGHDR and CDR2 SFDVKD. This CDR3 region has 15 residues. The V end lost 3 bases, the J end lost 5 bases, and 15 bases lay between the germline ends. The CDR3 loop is CATSDPGTSVETQYF. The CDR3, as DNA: TGTGCCACCAGTGATCCCGGGACATCCGTGGAGACCCAGTACTTC.

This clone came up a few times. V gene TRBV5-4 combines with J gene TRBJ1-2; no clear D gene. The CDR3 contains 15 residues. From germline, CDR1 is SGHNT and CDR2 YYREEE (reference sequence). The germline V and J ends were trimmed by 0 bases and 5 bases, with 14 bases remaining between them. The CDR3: CASSLEGGRIYGYTF. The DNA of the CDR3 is TGTGCCAGCAGCTTGGAGGGCGGTAGGATTTATGGCTACACCTTC.

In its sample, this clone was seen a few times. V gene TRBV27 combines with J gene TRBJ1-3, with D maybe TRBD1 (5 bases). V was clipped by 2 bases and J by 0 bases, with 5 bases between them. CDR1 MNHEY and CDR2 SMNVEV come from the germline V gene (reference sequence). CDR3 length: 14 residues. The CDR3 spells CASSLGHSGNTIYF. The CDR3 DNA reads TGTGCCAGCAGTTTAGGACACTCTGGAAACACCATATATTTT.

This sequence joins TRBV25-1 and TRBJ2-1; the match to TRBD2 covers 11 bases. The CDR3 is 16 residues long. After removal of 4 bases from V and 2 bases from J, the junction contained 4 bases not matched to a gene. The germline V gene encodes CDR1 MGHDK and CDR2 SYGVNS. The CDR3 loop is CASSARLAGTYNEQFF. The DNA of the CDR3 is TGTGCCAGCAGTGCCCGACTAGCGGGAACCTACAATGAGCAGTTCTTC.

CDR3 sequence: CASSPSYNEQFF. The CDR3 region has the DNA TGTGCCAGCTCCCCTAGCTACAATGAGCAGTTCTTC. This chain connects TRBV18 to TRBJ2-1; D remains ambiguous. Trimming removed 6 bases at V and 3 bases at J, with 6 bases between. There are 12 residues in the CDR3. From germline, CDR1 is KGHSH and CDR2 LQKENI. The variable domain in full, with the rest retrieved from reference TRBV18 and TRBJ2-1, is NAGVMQNPRHLVRRRGQEARLRCSPMKGHSHVYWYRQLPEEGLKFMVYLQKENIIDESGMPKERFSAEFPKEGPSILRIQQVVRGDSAAYFCASSPSYNEQFFGPGTRLTVL.